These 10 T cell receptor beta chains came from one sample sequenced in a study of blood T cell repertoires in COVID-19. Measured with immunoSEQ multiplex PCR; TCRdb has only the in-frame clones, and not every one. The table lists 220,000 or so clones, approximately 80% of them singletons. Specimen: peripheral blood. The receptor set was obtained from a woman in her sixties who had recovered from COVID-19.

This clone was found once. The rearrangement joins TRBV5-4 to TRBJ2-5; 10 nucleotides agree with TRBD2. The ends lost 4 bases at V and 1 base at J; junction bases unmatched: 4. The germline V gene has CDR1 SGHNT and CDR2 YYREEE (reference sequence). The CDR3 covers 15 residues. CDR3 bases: TGTGCCAGCAGCAGCAGCGGGGGGGTCCAAGAGACCCAGTACTTC. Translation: CASSSSGGVQETQYF.

CDR3 region: CASSTTLAGGYYGELFF. CDR3 in DNA: TGTGCCAGTAGTACCACTCTAGCGGGGGGGTACTACGGGGAGCTGTTTTTT. The V gene is TRBV19, the J gene TRBJ2-2; TRBD2 matches at 12 bases. Germline loops: CDR1 LNHDA, CDR2 SQIVND (reference sequence). Trimming cost V 4 bases and J 7 bases; bases outside gene matches: 10. The CDR3 runs to 17 residues.

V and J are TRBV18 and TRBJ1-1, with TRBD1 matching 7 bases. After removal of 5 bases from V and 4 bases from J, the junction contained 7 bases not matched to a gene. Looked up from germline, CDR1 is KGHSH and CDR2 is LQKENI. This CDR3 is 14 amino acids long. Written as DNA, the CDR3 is TGTGCCAGCTCAAACAACAGGGGAAGCACTGAAGCTTTCTTT. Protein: CASSNNRGSTEAFF.

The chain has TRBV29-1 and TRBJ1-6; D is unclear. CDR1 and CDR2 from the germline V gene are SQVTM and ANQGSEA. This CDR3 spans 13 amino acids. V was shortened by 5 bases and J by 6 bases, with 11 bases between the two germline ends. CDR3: CSVKGPGNSPLHF. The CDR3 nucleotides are TGCAGCGTTAAAGGTCCGGGTAATTCACCCCTCCACTTT.

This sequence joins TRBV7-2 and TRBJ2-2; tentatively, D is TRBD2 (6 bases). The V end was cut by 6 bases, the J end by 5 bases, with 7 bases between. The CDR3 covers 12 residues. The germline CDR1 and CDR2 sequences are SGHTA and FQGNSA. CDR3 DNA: TGTGCCAGCAGGGCGGGGACCGGGGAGCTGTTTTTT. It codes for CASRAGTGELFF.

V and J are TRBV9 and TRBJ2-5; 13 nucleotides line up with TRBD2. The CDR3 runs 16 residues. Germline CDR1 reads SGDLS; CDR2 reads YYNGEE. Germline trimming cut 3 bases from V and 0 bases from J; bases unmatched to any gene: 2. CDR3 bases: TGTGCCAGCAGCGCGGGACTAGCGGGGAACCAAGAGACCCAGTACTTC. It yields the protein CASSAGLAGNQETQYF.

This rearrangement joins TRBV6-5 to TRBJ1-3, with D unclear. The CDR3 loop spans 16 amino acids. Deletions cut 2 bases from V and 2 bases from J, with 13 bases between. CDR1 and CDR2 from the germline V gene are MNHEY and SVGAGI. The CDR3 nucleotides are TGTGCCAGCAGTTACGGCAGAATCGGGGCTGGAAACACCATATATTTT. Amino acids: CASSYGRIGAGNTIYF.

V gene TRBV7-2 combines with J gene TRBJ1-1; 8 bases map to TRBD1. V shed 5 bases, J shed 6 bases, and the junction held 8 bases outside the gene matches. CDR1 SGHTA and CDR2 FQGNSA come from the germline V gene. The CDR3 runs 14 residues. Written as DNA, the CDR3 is TGTGCCAGCAGCCCGGGACAGGTCCGGGCTGAAGCTTTCTTT. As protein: CASSPGQVRAEAFF.

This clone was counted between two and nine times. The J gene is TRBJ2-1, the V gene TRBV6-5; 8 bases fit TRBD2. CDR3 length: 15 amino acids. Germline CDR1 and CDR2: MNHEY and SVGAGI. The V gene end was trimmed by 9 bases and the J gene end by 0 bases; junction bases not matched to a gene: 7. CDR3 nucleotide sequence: TGTGCCAGTGTAGCGGGGCCCGGCTCCTACAATGAGCAGTTCTTC. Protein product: CASVAGPGSYNEQFF.

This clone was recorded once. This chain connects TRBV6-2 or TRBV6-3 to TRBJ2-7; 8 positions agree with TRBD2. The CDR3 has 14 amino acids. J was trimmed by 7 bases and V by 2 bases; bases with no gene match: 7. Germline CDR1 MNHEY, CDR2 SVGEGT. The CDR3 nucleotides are TGTGCCAGCAGTTACGCCGGGACTAGTTATGAGCAGTACTTC. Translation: CASSYAGTSYEQYF.